A single sample gave rise to the 4 T cell receptor beta chains below, sequenced in a study of OX40 agonist ivuxolimab in advanced cancers. Some clones are missing from TCRdb's copy, which holds only in-frame ones; the method was immunoSEQ multiplex PCR. The data contain tens of thousands of clones, roughly four fifths of them seen just once; the ten biggest clones take up 5.5%. Sequencing used CD4+ or CD8+ T cells sorted from blood, obtained in a trial of the OX40 agonist ivuxolimab. These receptors all come from an adult with an advanced solid tumor such as melanoma, head and neck, liver or kidney cancer.

The count of this clone is one. The chain carries TRBV4-1 and TRBJ1-2, with D hard to call. Looked up from germline, CDR1 is MGHRA and CDR2 is YSYEKL. V lost 4 bases to trimming and J lost 0 bases, with 12 bases between them. The CDR3 has 15 residues. CDR3 sequence reads: CASSPGHSANYGYTF. The CDR3 DNA follows: TGCGCCAGCAGCCCAGGCCACAGCGCTAACTATGGCTACACCTTC.

This clone was detected only once. The V gene is TRBV19, the J gene TRBJ2-3; TRBD2 agrees at 11 bases. This CDR3 has 14 amino acids. The germline CDR1 and CDR2 sequences are LNHDA and SQIVND (reference sequence). After removal of 7 bases from V and 6 bases from J, the junction contained 6 bases not matched to a gene. The DNA for the CDR3 is TGTGCCAGTAATCCGACTAGCGGGACCGATACGCAGTATTTT. This sequence encodes CASNPTSGTDTQYF.

This sequence joins TRBV11-2 and TRBJ2-1; D remains unclear. The length of the CDR3 is 14 residues. Germline CDR1 SGHAT, CDR2 FQNNGV. Trimming removed 1 base at V and 2 bases at J, with 6 bases between. The CDR3 reads CASSLGGAYNEQFF. CDR3 DNA: TGTGCCAGCAGCTTAGGTGGCGCCTACAATGAGCAGTTCTTC.

This chain joins TRBV13 and TRBJ2-5; tentatively, D is TRBD2 (5 bases). CDR1 and CDR2 (germline): PRHDT, FYEKMQ (reference sequence). The CDR3 spans 14 residues. V was trimmed by 1 base and J by 5 bases, leaving 11 bases between them. The CDR3 here is CASSLAGFVETQYF. CDR3 DNA: TGTGCCAGCAGCTTAGCGGGGTTTGTGGAGACCCAGTACTTC.